This T cell receptor beta chain was sequenced for a study of T cell repertoires in cytomegalovirus infection. Study in general: As its CMV epitopes, the study selected recently identified HLA-C-restricted and well-studied HLA-B-restricted targets.

Whole-study results and caveats: Clonotype analysis showed dominance of the ex vivo response by HLA-C-restricted CMV-specific TCR beta clonotypes.

This CDR3 contains 11 residues. The V gene's germline CDR1 is MNHNS and CDR2 SASEGT. TCRdb re-called the reads through MiXCR, storing one row per CDR3 protein. Counted here are around 750,000 distinct CDR3 sequences, about 33% occurring once; the ten biggest clones make up 9.5% to 15%. Concerning this clonotype itself: Its antigen is unidentified. One junction end disagrees with the germline gene, perhaps due to a read error.

This receptor was identified in a human donor in good health (CMV status not recorded). Some clones in this sample may be carry-over from other donors' samples. The J gene is TRBJ1-2, the V gene TRBV6-1; D ambiguous. Material: cultured CD8+ T cells from PBMCs, obtained from culture after CMV antigen stimulation. The CDR3 reads CASIDNEGYSF. Here the CDR3 DNA reads TGTGCCAGCATTGACAACGAGGGCTACTCCTTC.